These 31 T cell receptor beta chains share one sample of origin, sequenced in a study of T cell responses to AZD1222 COVID-19 vaccine. Method: immunoSEQ multiplex PCR; TCRdb's copy keeps in-frame clones and lacks some. The sample carries about 100,000 clones, about 93% recorded once. This specimen consisted of peripheral blood, obtained on day 0 of AZD1222 vaccination. These receptors all stem from an adult in good health.

The chain employs TRBV14 and TRBJ2-1, with no clear D. The CDR3 extends over 11 amino acids. V was trimmed by 4 bases and J by 13 bases, leaving 11 bases between them. Germline V gives CDR1 SGHDN, CDR2 FVKESK. CDR3 protein: CASSLRSVQFF. DNA of the CDR3: TGTGCCAGCAGCCTACGGTCGGTCCAGTTCTTC.

In its sample, this clone was seen once. The V call is TRBV4-2, the J call TRBJ2-7; D not resolved. Between the trimmed V and J ends, which lost 1 base and 6 bases, there was a span of 25 bases. CDR3 length: 18 residues. The germline V gene has CDR1 LGHNA and CDR2 YNFKEQ. CDR3 sequence reads: CASSQVGPIGERVGEQYF. CDR3 coding DNA: TGTGCCAGCAGCCAAGTCGGCCCGATCGGAGAGCGAGTTGGCGAGCAGTACTTC.

This rearrangement joins TRBV10-2 to TRBJ1-6; a weak D match, TRBD1 (5 bases). The germline CDR1 and CDR2 sequences are WSHSY and SAAADI. V lost 7 bases and J 4 bases, leaving 8 bases between the germline ends. CDR3 size: 13 residues. The CDR3: CASIGAYNSPLHF. For the CDR3, the DNA is TGCGCCAGCATCGGGGCGTATAATTCACCCCTCCACTTT.

J is TRBJ1-4 and V is TRBV5-6, with D possibly TRBD1 on 5 matching bases. CDR1 and CDR2 from the germline V gene are SGHDT and YYEEEE. The CDR3 runs 14 residues. V gave up 4 bases and J gave up 8 bases, with 15 bases separating them. The DNA for the CDR3 is TGTGCCAGCAGCGAAGGGGTGGTGAGCGAAAAACTGTTTTTT. Translation gives CASSEGVVSEKLFF.

In this sample, this clone turned up once. This chain uses TRBV28 with TRBJ2-7; possibly TRBD2 for D (6 bases). Trimming took 2 bases from V and 12 from J, leaving 17 bases between them. The CDR3 spans 13 residues. Germline V gene lookup returns CDR1 MDHEN and CDR2 SYDVKM. The CDR3 DNA reads TGTGCCAGCAGTTTAGTGGGCCCAGCGGGTCTGTACTTC. Amino acids: CASSLVGPAGLYF.

The V gene is TRBV11-2, the J gene TRBJ1-2; TRBD1 is a possible D gene (5 bases). The germline CDR1 and CDR2 sequences are SGHAT and FQNNGV. Trimming stripped 5 bases from V and 6 bases from J, with 16 bases between. CDR3 size: 14 residues. Here the CDR3 reads CASSNPRQFNGYTF. The CDR3 nucleotides are TGTGCCAGCAGCAACCCAAGACAGTTTAATGGCTACACCTTC.

The chain joins TRBV10-3 to TRBJ1-2; D possibly corresponds to TRBD1 (6 bases). CDR3 length: 14 residues. Trimming pared 4 bases from V and 4 bases from J, leaving 13 bases between. Germline CDR1 is ENHRY and CDR2 is SYGVKD. The CDR3: CAISARGPVYGYTF. The CDR3 DNA reads as TGTGCCATCAGTGCGCGGGGGCCGGTCTATGGCTACACCTTC.

This sequence joins TRBV15 and TRBJ1-5; D is unresolved. The CDR3 runs to 13 residues. Between the trimmed V and J ends, which lost 1 base and 7 bases, there was a span of 8 bases. CDR1 and CDR2 from the germline V gene are LNHNV and YYDKDF (reference sequence). CDR3 in DNA: TGTGCCACCAGCAGAGTCCCTGGACAGCCCCAGCATTTT. This translates into CATSRVPGQPQHF.

The chain links TRBV28 to TRBJ2-2; TRBD2 aligns across 9 bases. After removal of 2 bases from V and 4 bases from J, the junction contained 14 bases not matched to a gene. Germline values: CDR1 MDHEN, CDR2 SYDVKM. The CDR3 has 19 amino acids. This CDR3 reads CASSLEGLGSGSITGELFF. CDR3 DNA sequence: TGTGCCAGCAGTTTAGAGGGTCTAGGTAGCGGGAGTATCACCGGGGAGCTGTTTTTT.

This chain's CDR3 is CASSGTGTTYQETQYF. Written as DNA, the CDR3 is TGTGCCAGCAGTGGCACCGGGACGACTTACCAAGAGACCCAGTACTTC. The chain uses TRBV27 and TRBJ2-5; either TRBD1 or TRBD2 may supply D (5 bases each). Germline V gives CDR1 MNHEY, CDR2 SMNVEV (reference sequence). Trimming shortened V by 5 bases and J by 0 bases, and 16 bases separated the two germline ends. The CDR3 consists of 16 residues.

This clone showed up just a few times. DNA of the CDR3: TGTGCCAGCAGTGACCTGAGAGGGGTTGGAGGTGGGACAAGCGCCTACGAGCAGTACTTC. It codes for CASSDLRGVGGGTSAYEQYF. This chain joins TRBV2 and TRBJ2-7; possible D gene TRBD1, 6 bases. V gave up 3 bases and J gave up 2 bases, with 29 bases separating them. This CDR3 has 20 residues. Per the germline V gene, CDR1 is SNHLY and CDR2 is FYNNEI.

The chain combines TRBV6-2 or TRBV6-3 with TRBJ1-3, with 9 bases fitting TRBD1. V dropped 6 bases and J dropped 4; count of bases not matched to a gene: 10. The CDR3 length is 16 residues. The V gene's germline CDR1 is MNHEY and CDR2 SVGEGT. CDR3 nucleotides: TGTGCCAGCAGCAAGTTACAGGGGGCGTCGGGAAACACCATATATTTT. Its translation is CASSKLQGASGNTIYF.

This chain joins TRBV19 and TRBJ1-2; D remains unclear. The V end was cut by 8 bases, the J end by 6 bases, with 19 bases between. The CDR3 runs to 14 residues. Looked up from germline, CDR1 is LNHDA and CDR2 is SQIVND (reference sequence). The CDR3 is CASSQNGATDGYTF. The CDR3 coding sequence is TGTGCCAGTTCCCAAAACGGTGCTACCGATGGCTACACCTTC.

The chain has TRBV5-5 and TRBJ2-1; 7 nucleotides agree with TRBD2. Germline V gene lookup returns CDR1 SGHKS and CDR2 YYEKEE (reference sequence). The CDR3 consists of 14 residues. The V gene end was trimmed by 1 base and the J gene end by 10 bases; junction bases not matched to a gene: 8. The CDR3 DNA reads as TGTGCCAGCAGCTTGATTGCGGGAGAAGGGGAGCAGTTCTTC. This codes for CASSLIAGEGEQFF.

The rearrangement links TRBV7-3 to TRBJ2-5, with 16 bases matching TRBD2. V gave up 11 bases and J gave up 7 bases; unmatched junction bases: 13. Germline V gives CDR1 SGHTA, CDR2 FQGTGA. This CDR3 has 16 residues. CDR3 amino acids: CAEHFRGLAGGATQYF. For the CDR3, the DNA is TGTGCCGAACATTTTCGGGGACTAGCGGGAGGGGCGACCCAGTACTTC.

The chain links TRBV6-5 to TRBJ2-1; D remains ambiguous. Per the germline V gene, CDR1 is MNHEY and CDR2 is SVGAGI. CDR3 length: 13 amino acids. Between the trimmed V and J ends, which lost 7 bases and 2 bases, there was a span of 9 bases. The CDR3: CASTLTPYNEQFF. CDR3 sequence (DNA): TGTGCCAGCACCCTTACCCCCTACAATGAGCAGTTCTTC.

V and J are TRBV7-9 and TRBJ1-2, with unresolved D. The CDR3 runs 13 residues. Germline V gene sequence: CDR1 SEHNR, CDR2 FQNEAQ (reference sequence). The V and J ends lost 8 bases and 1 base respectively, with 11 bases between them. The CDR3 region is CASVPSGNYGYTF. In DNA form, the CDR3 reads TGTGCCAGCGTCCCTTCTGGTAACTATGGCTACACCTTC.

This clone was seen a single time. The V and J genes are TRBV9 and TRBJ2-1; D call uncertain. The V end was cut by 0 bases, the J end by 1 base, with 5 bases between. Germline V CDR1 and CDR2: SGDLS, YYNGEE. The CDR3 has 14 residues. CDR3: CASSVGPSYNEQFF. As DNA, the CDR3 is TGTGCCAGCAGCGTAGGGCCGTCCTACAATGAGCAGTTCTTC.

This chain links TRBV30 with TRBJ2-1; maybe TRBD2 (5 bases). The V and J ends lost 3 bases and 5 bases respectively, with 17 bases between them. The CDR3 has 15 residues. Per germline, CDR1 GTSNPN and CDR2 SVGIG (reference sequence). CDR3 sequence reads: CAWRTGSSPNNEQFF. The CDR3 DNA reads TGTGCCTGGAGAACGGGAAGTAGCCCGAACAATGAGCAGTTCTTC.

This chain links TRBV30 with TRBJ2-2; 8 bases fit TRBD1. CDR1 GTSNPN and CDR2 SVGIG come from the germline V gene (reference sequence). V dropped 3 bases and J dropped 3; count of bases not matched to a gene: 6. This CDR3 has 15 amino acids. The CDR3 is CAWRSGGADTGELFF. Written as DNA, the CDR3 is TGTGCCTGGAGGTCAGGGGGCGCGGACACCGGGGAGCTGTTTTTT. Variable domain in full (rest from reference TRBV30 and TRBJ2-2): SQTIHQWPATLVQPVGSPLSLECTVEGTSNPNLYWYRQAAGRGLQLLFYSVGIGQISSEVPQNLSASRPQDRQFILSSKKLLLSDSGFYLCAWRSGGADTGELFFGEGSRLTVL.

The genes are TRBV6-5 and TRBJ2-6, with unresolved D. This CDR3 spans 15 amino acids. Germline V CDR1 and CDR2: MNHEY, SVGAGI. The V end lost 11 bases, the J end lost 0 bases, and 14 bases lay between the germline ends. As DNA, the CDR3 is TGTGCCGCCCGGACCACAGCCTCTGGGGCCAACGTCCTGACTTTC. Protein product: CAARTTASGANVLTF.

This rearrangement joins TRBV30 to TRBJ2-7; TRBD1 or TRBD2 may be the D gene (5 bases each). This CDR3 is built from 12 residues. From germline, CDR1 is GTSNPN and CDR2 SVGIG (reference sequence). Trimming removed 2 bases from V and 6 bases from J, with 11 bases in between. Written as DNA, the CDR3 is TGTGCCTGGAGTCCTATCGGGACCGAGCAGTACTTC. It codes for CAWSPIGTEQYF. The full variable domain, with the rest looked up from reference TRBV30 and TRBJ2-7, is SQTIHQWPATLVQPVGSPLSLECTVEGTSNPNLYWYRQAAGRGLQLLFYSVGIGQISSEVPQNLSASRPQDRQFILSSKKLLLSDSGFYLCAWSPIGTEQYFGPGTRLTVT.

The V gene is TRBV30, the J gene TRBJ2-7; TRBD1 matches 7 bases. The length of the CDR3 is 12 residues. CDR1 is GTSNPN, CDR2 SVGIG, per germline (reference sequence). The ends lost 5 bases at V and 2 bases at J; junction bases unmatched: 3. CDR3: CAWGTAAYEQYF. DNA of the CDR3: TGTGCCTGGGGGACAGCCGCCTACGAGCAGTACTTC.

V is TRBV9 and J is TRBJ2-3; perhaps TRBD1 as D (5 bases). Germline V gene data show CDR1 as SGDLS and CDR2 as YYNGEE. Trimming shortened V by 6 bases and J by 0 bases, and 11 bases separated the two germline ends. The CDR3 spans 14 residues. CDR3 in DNA: TGTGCCAGCACCTCAGGGTACAGCACAGATACGCAGTATTTT. It encodes CASTSGYSTDTQYF.

This chain connects TRBV3-1 (or the pseudogene TRBV3-2) to TRBJ2-7; 8 bases are shared with TRBD1. Trimming at V came to 1 base and at J to 4 bases, leaving 6 bases not matched to a gene. The CDR3 is 15 amino acids. The germline gives CDR1 LGHDT, CDR2 YNNKEL (reference sequence). The DNA for the CDR3 is TGTGCCAGCAGCCAAGGAGACAGGGGATCGTACGAGCAGTACTTC. Translated: CASSQGDRGSYEQYF.

The CDR3 nucleotides read TGTGCCACCAGCAGAGGATATGAATCCGGGGAGCTGTTTTTT. Its protein is CATSRGYESGELFF. J is TRBJ2-2 and V is TRBV15; D is unclear. Trimming left V 1 base short and J 6 bases short, with 9 bases between. Germline V gene data show CDR1 as LNHNV and CDR2 as YYDKDF (reference sequence). The length of the CDR3 is 14 residues.

V and J are TRBV5-1 and TRBJ2-7; D perhaps matches TRBD1 (7 bases). Germline assignment: CDR1 SGHRS and CDR2 YFSETQ. The CDR3 is 15 residues long. Trimming shortened V by 0 bases and J by 2 bases, and 12 bases separated the two germline ends. The CDR3 is CASSLVAGGTYEQYF. DNA for the CDR3: TGCGCCAGCAGCTTGGTGGCAGGGGGGACCTACGAGCAGTACTTC.

The rearrangement uses TRBV9 and TRBJ2-1; maybe TRBD1 (5 bases). Germline-derived CDR1 and CDR2 are SGDLS and YYNGEE. V was shortened by 4 bases and J by 4 bases, with 21 bases between the two germline ends. The CDR3 loop spans 17 amino acids. CDR3 region: CASSPRGATLGYNEQFF. CDR3 DNA: TGTGCCAGCAGCCCCCGTGGGGCCACGCTAGGGTACAATGAGCAGTTCTTC. The full variable domain, completed using reference TRBV9 and TRBJ2-1, is DSGVTQTPKHLITATGQRVTLRCSPRSGDLSVYWYQQSLDQGLQFLIQYYNGEERAKGNILERFSAQQFPDLHSELNLSSLELGDSALYFCASSPRGATLGYNEQFFGPGTRLTVL.

The rearrangement uses TRBV7-9 and TRBJ2-2; 10 bases are shared with TRBD1. The CDR3 runs to 16 residues. Germline CDR1 and CDR2: SEHNR and FQNEAQ (reference sequence). The V segment lost 4 bases and the J segment 5 bases; nucleotides outside the gene matches: 7. CDR3 loop: CASSSRDRGETGELFF. DNA for the CDR3: TGTGCCAGCAGCTCCCGGGACAGGGGAGAAACCGGGGAGCTGTTTTTT.

CDR3 loop: CASSQKVGAGEREFF. CDR3 nucleotide sequence: TGTGCCAGCAGTCAAAAAGTTGGGGCGGGGGAAAGGGAGTTCTTC. The chain joins TRBV7-9 to TRBJ2-1, with 7 bases matching TRBD2. The V gene end was trimmed by 6 bases and the J gene end by 14 bases; junction bases not matched to a gene: 19. Germline-derived CDR1 and CDR2 are SEHNR and FQNEAQ (reference sequence). The CDR3 runs 15 residues.

This clone was detected a few times. This chain joins TRBV19 and TRBJ1-4, with D uncertain. CDR1 is LNHDA, CDR2 SQIVND, per germline (reference sequence). V lost 5 bases and J lost 0, with 10 bases in between. The CDR3 contains 15 residues. CDR3 residues: CASSSNSATNEKLFF. CDR3 coding DNA: TGTGCCAGTAGTTCCAACAGTGCAACTAATGAAAAACTGTTTTTT.